Listed here are 29 T cell receptor beta chains from one sample, sequenced in a study of T cells in Graves' hyperthyroidism and ophthalmopathy. TCR beta CDR3 regions were amplified from RNA transcripts. HTBI primers were employed in a first-round RT-PCR of the TCR CDR3. TCRdb analysed the multiplex PCR reads with MiXCR anew, one entry per CDR3 protein. The data contain 300,000 to 450,000 distinct CDR3 sequences, about 18% of them singletons. Sequencing was done on a sample of blood. Every receptor here comes from a man aged 18-30 years with Graves' ophthalmopathy.

This clonotype showed up many times. The chain employs TRBV3-1 and TRBJ1-2; 9 positions agree with TRBD1. Germline loops: CDR1 LGHDT, CDR2 YNNKEL (reference sequence). The ends lost 1 base at V and 8 bases at J; junction bases unmatched: 2. The CDR3 has 13 amino acids. CDR3 bases: TGTGCCAGCAGCCAAGGGACAGGGGAGGGCTACACCTTC. Its translation: CASSQGTGEGYTF. The complete variable domain, with remaining parts taken from reference TRBV3-1 and TRBJ1-2, reads DTAVSQTPKYLVTQMGNDKSIKCEQNLGHDTMYWYKQDSKKFLKIMFSYNNKELIINETVPNRFSPKSPDKAHLNLHINSLELGDSAVYFCASSQGTGEGYTFGSGTRLTVV.

This clonotype has a count of ten or more. The CDR3 coding sequence is TGTGCCAGCACTCTGACAGGGGGCGGCACTGAAGCTTTCTTT. This translates into CASTLTGGGTEAFF. The rearrangement uses TRBV2 and TRBJ1-1, with 10 bases matching TRBD1. With V trimmed by 7 bases and J by 4 bases, 6 bases remained unmatched. The CDR3 is made up of 14 amino acids. The germline V gene encodes CDR1 SNHLY and CDR2 FYNNEI. Full variable domain (outside the CDR3, taken from reference TRBV2 and TRBJ1-1): EPEVTQTPSHQVTQMGQEVILRCVPISNHLYFYWYRQILGQKVEFLVSFYNNEISEKSEIFDDQFSVERPDGSNFTLKIRSTKLEDSAMYFCASTLTGGGTEAFFGQGTRLTVV.

The genes are TRBV29-1 and TRBJ2-7, with D perhaps matching TRBD2 (6 bases). The CDR3 has 14 amino acids. The germline CDR1 and CDR2 sequences are SQVTM and ANQGSEA. Trimming cost V 6 bases and J 2 bases, with 17 bases left between them. The CDR3: CSVSGQEGPYEQYF. The CDR3 DNA sequence: TGCAGCGTCTCGGGCCAGGAGGGGCCCTACGAGCAGTACTTC.

In its sample, this clonotype was seen many times. The rearrangement links TRBV20-1 to TRBJ1-6, with D perhaps TRBD1 (5 bases). This CDR3 has 13 amino acids. Germline CDR1 is DFQATT and CDR2 is SNEGSKA (reference sequence). V shed 6 bases and J shed 7 bases, with 13 bases lying between them. The CDR3 sequence is CSAWRQGNSPLHF. The CDR3, as DNA: TGCAGTGCCTGGCGGCAGGGAAATTCACCCCTCCACTTT.

This chain joins TRBV7-9 and TRBJ2-1; D may correspond to TRBD1 or TRBD2 (5 bases each). The germline gives CDR1 SEHNR, CDR2 FQNEAQ (reference sequence). V lost 5 bases to trimming and J lost 8 bases, with 19 bases between them. The CDR3 is made up of 15 amino acids. The CDR3 loop reads CASSPMGDLGHEQFF. The CDR3 bases are TGTGCCAGCAGCCCGATGGGGGACCTAGGACATGAGCAGTTCTTC.

The chain links TRBV30 to TRBJ2-7; 7 bases are a match to TRBD1. The CDR3 runs 13 residues. V gave up 5 bases and J gave up 3 bases; unmatched junction bases: 7. The germline gives CDR1 GTSNPN, CDR2 SVGIG (reference sequence). Here the CDR3 reads CAWCAGTDYEQYF. The CDR3 DNA reads TGTGCCTGGTGTGCCGGGACAGACTACGAGCAGTACTTC.

This clonotype has more than one count but fewer than ten. The V and J genes are TRBV5-1 and TRBJ1-4, with 8 nucleotides matching TRBD1. The CDR3 contains 14 residues. V shed 0 bases, J shed 7 bases, and the junction held 2 bases outside the gene matches. Germline lookup yields CDR1 SGHRS and CDR2 YFSETQ. The CDR3 protein is CASSLAGGLEKLFF. The DNA for the CDR3 is TGCGCCAGCAGCTTGGCAGGGGGCCTTGAAAAACTGTTTTTT.

This clonotype was detected ten times or more. The chain has TRBV7-9 and TRBJ2-7; tentative D call: TRBD1 (6 bases). V was shortened by 5 bases and J by 2 bases, with 7 bases between the two germline ends. CDR1 is SEHNR and CDR2 is FQNEAQ in the germline V gene (reference sequence). This CDR3 is 12 amino acids long. In nucleotides, the CDR3 is TGTGCCAGCAGCCGGGACACCTACGAGCAGTACTTC. Translated, it gives CASSRDTYEQYF. Complete variable domain (other parts from reference TRBV7-9 and TRBJ2-7): DTGVSQNPRHKITKRGQNVTFRCDPISEHNRLYWYRQTLGQGPEFLTYFQNEAQLEKSRLLSDRFSAERPKGSFSTLEIQRTEQGDSAMYLCASSRDTYEQYFGPGTRLTVT.

This clonotype was seen a few times. V usage is TRBV12-3 or TRBV12-4 and J usage is TRBJ2-2, with D unresolved. There are 12 residues in the CDR3. Trimming cost V 5 bases and J 4 bases, with 5 bases left between them. Written as DNA, the CDR3 is TGTGCCAGCAGTCCACTCACCGGGGAGCTGTTTTTT. Its protein product is CASSPLTGELFF.

This clonotype has a single count. A much more abundant neighbour one base away suggests this may be a read error. The chain has TRBV6-2 or TRBV6-3 and TRBJ2-7; TRBD2 agrees at 12 bases. Germline V lookup: CDR1 MNHEY, CDR2 SVGEGT. The CDR3 runs 16 residues. With 8 bases clipped from V and 5 bases from J, the junction kept 13 bases outside the gene matches. As DNA, the CDR3 is TGTGCCAGCGGCGTAGACGGGAGACTAGCGGGGGACGAGCAGTACTTC. As protein: CASGVDGRLAGDEQYF.

This clonotype was recorded many times. The chain carries TRBV20-1 and TRBJ1-2; the D is unclear. Germline loops: CDR1 DFQATT, CDR2 SNEGSKA (reference sequence). V lost 3 bases and J lost 4, with 6 bases in between. This CDR3 spans 11 amino acids. The CDR3 DNA follows: TGCAGTGCTAGGGGGAGCTATGGCTACACCTTC. Amino acids: CSARGSYGYTF.

This clonotype was counted at least ten times. The J gene is TRBJ1-1, the V gene TRBV14; 7 bases are a match to TRBD1. The CDR3 consists of 16 residues. The trim removed 2 bases at V and 4 bases at J, leaving 10 bases unmatched. The germline V gene encodes CDR1 SGHDN and CDR2 FVKESK. CDR3 residues: CASSQPSYRGGTEAFF. The DNA for the CDR3 is TGTGCCAGCAGCCAACCCTCGTACAGGGGAGGCACTGAAGCTTTCTTT.

This chain links TRBV6-5 with TRBJ1-6; TRBD1 matches 7 bases. Germline loops: CDR1 MNHEY, CDR2 SVGAGI. J was trimmed by 0 bases and V by 10 bases; bases with no gene match: 9. The length of the CDR3 is 16 residues. Written as DNA, the CDR3 is TGTGCCATAGACAGGGTTAAGGGCTCCTATAATTCACCCCTCCACTTT. It is translated as CAIDRVKGSYNSPLHF.

This clonotype was counted ten times or more. This chain links TRBV24-1 with TRBJ2-5; D not resolved. V was pared by 4 bases and J by 5 bases, with 7 bases between. In germline, CDR1 is KGHDR, CDR2 SFDVKD. The CDR3 spans 12 residues. As DNA, the CDR3 is TGTGCCACCAGTGAGGCTTCTGAGACCCAGTACTTC. It is translated as CATSEASETQYF.

The chain links TRBV20-1 to TRBJ1-3; maybe TRBD1 (5 bases). The CDR3 totals 14 residues. Germline V lookup: CDR1 DFQATT, CDR2 SNEGSKA (reference sequence). The ends were cut back, 6 bases at V and 0 bases at J, with 12 bases in the middle. The CDR3 DNA follows: TGCAGTGCCCCAGACAGAAACTCTGGAAACACCATATATTTT. Its translation: CSAPDRNSGNTIYF.

This clonotype has ten or more counts. CDR3 sequence: CASARDRGTTDTQYF. DNA for the CDR3: TGTGCCAGCGCCCGGGACAGGGGAACCACAGATACGCAGTATTTT. The rearrangement uses TRBV7-6 and TRBJ2-3; 10 positions agree with TRBD1. V was clipped by 8 bases and J by 2 bases; unmatched bases: 7. The CDR3 is 15 residues long. Germline lookup yields CDR1 SGHVS and CDR2 FNYEAQ.

This clonotype was observed at least ten times. The V and J genes are TRBV7-3 and TRBJ1-1; maybe TRBD1 (6 bases). The CDR3 totals 13 residues. Germline CDR1 is SGHTA and CDR2 is FQGTGA. Trimming cost V 6 bases and J 6 bases, with 14 bases left between them. The CDR3 region is CASRSSEGAEAFF. The CDR3 DNA reads as TGTGCCAGCAGGAGCTCCGAGGGGGCTGAAGCTTTCTTT.

This clonotype was seen more than once but under ten times. J is TRBJ2-1 and V is TRBV19; D not resolved. The CDR3 is 12 residues long. V was trimmed by 3 bases and J by 6 bases, leaving 6 bases between them. Germline values: CDR1 LNHDA, CDR2 SQIVND (reference sequence). The CDR3 DNA is TGTGCCAGTAGTATCCCGTCCAATGAGCAGTTCTTC. Translation: CASSIPSNEQFF.

At least ten counts were recorded for this clonotype. The chain uses TRBV7-9 and TRBJ2-2; TRBD1 aligns across 9 bases. The CDR3 runs 15 residues. Germline values: CDR1 SEHNR, CDR2 FQNEAQ (reference sequence). The V and J ends lost 5 bases and 3 bases, in that order; junction bases with no gene match: 4. This CDR3 is CASSPGQGDTGELFF. CDR3 nucleotide sequence: TGTGCCAGCAGCCCGGGACAGGGCGACACCGGGGAGCTGTTTTTT.

The CDR3 region has the DNA TGCGCCAGCAGGCAGAGGAACACTGAAGCTTTCTTT. Its protein product is CASRQRNTEAFF. V and J are TRBV10-1 and TRBJ1-1, with D unresolved. Trimming removed 6 bases from V and 1 base from J, with 6 bases in between. The CDR3 contains 12 residues. Germline lookup yields CDR1 WNHNN and CDR2 SYGVQD (reference sequence).

This clonotype has a count of ten or more. This chain uses TRBV20-1 with TRBJ2-3; 15 bases line up with TRBD2. Germline CDR1 reads DFQATT; CDR2 reads SNEGSKA (reference sequence). The trim removed 5 bases at V and 2 bases at J, leaving 8 bases unmatched. The CDR3 totals 17 residues. For the CDR3, the DNA is TGCAGTGCTGAACTTGGACTAGCGGGGGGGTTCACAGATACGCAGTATTTT. As protein: CSAELGLAGGFTDTQYF.

Worth noting for this clonotype: Here the CDR3 omits its conserved ending phenylalanine or tryptophan, so a read error is the likely source. The chain joins TRBV4-1 to TRBJ2-1; TRBD2 matches 10 bases. Trimming took 2 bases from V and 7 from J; bases not matched to a gene: 8. CDR1 is MGHRA and CDR2 is YSYEKL in the germline V gene. CDR3 size: 16 residues. The CDR3 sequence: CASSQPGLARKNEQFS. CDR3 coding DNA: TGCGCCAGCAGCCAACCGGGACTAGCGAGGAAAAATGAGCAGTTCTCC.

This clonotype showed up many times. V is TRBV12-3 or TRBV12-4 and J is TRBJ1-4, with D maybe TRBD1 (6 bases). Between the trimmed V and J ends, which lost 5 bases and 0 bases, there was a span of 10 bases. The CDR3 is 15 amino acids. CDR3 nucleotides: TGTGCCAGCAGTAGCGGACAGACAACTAATGAAAAACTGTTTTTT. Protein sequence: CASSSGQTTNEKLFF.

This sequence joins TRBV12-5 and TRBJ2-3; D is unresolved. Germline-derived CDR1 and CDR2 are LGHNT and FRNRAP. The ends were cut back, 9 bases at V and 4 bases at J, with 11 bases in the middle. This CDR3 has 12 residues. The CDR3 coding sequence is TGTGCTAGCGGTAGAGGCCCAGATACGCAGTATTTT. This codes for CASGRGPDTQYF.

The V gene is TRBV2, the J gene TRBJ2-5; perhaps TRBD2 as D (7 bases). The CDR3 has 16 amino acids. The ends were cut back, 4 bases at V and 3 bases at J, with 18 bases in the middle. The germline V gene encodes CDR1 SNHLY and CDR2 FYNNEI. The CDR3 loop is CASSVGGAALKETQYF. The CDR3 DNA sequence: TGTGCCAGCAGTGTAGGGGGGGCCGCTTTGAAAGAGACCCAGTACTTC.

Turning to this clonotype: Given a much more abundant clone one base away, this may be a read error. The chain has TRBV2 and TRBJ1-1, with a possible D match to TRBD1 (5 bases). Trimming left V 6 bases short and J 1 base short, with 18 bases between. The V gene's germline CDR1 is SNHLY and CDR2 FYNNEI. The CDR3 runs to 16 residues. Here the CDR3 DNA reads TGTGCCAGCAGCGCCCACCGGGACGGGGGGAACACTGAAGCTTTCTTT. Amino acid sequence: CASSAHRDGGNTEAFF.

There are a few counts of this clonotype. This chain joins TRBV27 and TRBJ1-1, with D maybe TRBD1 (5 bases). CDR3 length: 14 amino acids. Looked up from germline, CDR1 is MNHEY and CDR2 is SMNVEV (reference sequence). Trimming shortened V by 6 bases and J by 6 bases, and 17 bases separated the two germline ends. The CDR3, as DNA: TGTGCCAGCAGGAAGGGGAACCCAGCTGCTGAAGCTTTCTTT. It specifies CASRKGNPAAEAFF.

This clonotype was observed at least ten times. The V gene is TRBV12-3 or TRBV12-4, the J gene TRBJ1-5, with 9 positions matching TRBD1. The ends lost 6 bases at V and 4 bases at J; junction bases unmatched: 10. The CDR3 totals 16 residues. The CDR3 nucleotides read TGTGCCAGCAGCCTGGGGACAGGGTCGGGTAATCAGCCCCAGCATTTT. Protein: CASSLGTGSGNQPQHF.

The V and J genes are TRBV5-1 and TRBJ1-3, with D uncertain. V was cut by 0 bases and J by 0 bases, with 10 bases left in between. This CDR3 spans 16 amino acids. In germline, CDR1 is SGHRS, CDR2 YFSETQ. The CDR3 region is CASSLVWGASGNTIYF. The CDR3 region has the DNA TGCGCCAGCAGCTTGGTTTGGGGTGCCTCTGGAAACACCATATATTTT.